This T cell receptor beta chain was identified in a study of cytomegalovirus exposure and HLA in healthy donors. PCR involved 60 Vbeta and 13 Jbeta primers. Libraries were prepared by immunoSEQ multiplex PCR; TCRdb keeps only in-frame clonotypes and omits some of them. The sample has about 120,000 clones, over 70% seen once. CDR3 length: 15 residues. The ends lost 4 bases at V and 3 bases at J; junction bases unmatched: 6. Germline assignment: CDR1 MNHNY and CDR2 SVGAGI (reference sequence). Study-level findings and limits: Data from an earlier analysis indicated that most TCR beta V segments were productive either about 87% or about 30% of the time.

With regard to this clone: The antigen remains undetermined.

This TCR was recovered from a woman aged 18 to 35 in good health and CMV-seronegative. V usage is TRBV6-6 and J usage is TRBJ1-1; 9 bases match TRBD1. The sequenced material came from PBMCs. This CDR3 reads CASSSYRGRDTEAFF. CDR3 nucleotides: TGTGCCAGCAGTTCGTACAGGGGGCGGGACACTGAAGCTTTCTTT.